These 11 T cell receptor beta chains were all obtained from the same sample, sequenced in a study of cytomegalovirus exposure and HLA in healthy donors. Primers: 60 Vbeta forward and 13 Jbeta reverse. Profiling relied on immunoSEQ multiplex PCR, and the TCRdb table lists in-frame clones only, not all of them. The table shows tens of thousands of clones, with under 80% occurring only once. The specimen was PBMCs. These receptors all stem from a woman in her forties or fifties in good health and CMV-seropositive.

The chain has TRBV7-3 and TRBJ2-6; 7 nucleotides match TRBD1. The CDR3 runs to 15 residues. With V trimmed by 5 bases and J by 8 bases, 9 bases remained unmatched. From germline, CDR1 is SGHTA and CDR2 FQGTGA. CDR3 residues: CASSPPTGITNVLTF. CDR3 coding DNA: TGTGCCAGCAGCCCCCCGACAGGGATCACCAACGTCCTGACTTTC.

In this sample, this clone turned up a few times. V and J are TRBV2 and TRBJ1-3; weak D call: TRBD1 (6 bases). The CDR3 totals 13 residues. V lost 2 bases and J lost 4, with 6 bases in between. Germline CDR1 reads SNHLY; CDR2 reads FYNNEI. The CDR3 DNA is TGTGCCAGCAGTGAACAGGGGGGAAACACCATATATTTT. It codes for CASSEQGGNTIYF.

The chain combines TRBV7-2 with TRBJ2-5, with 8 bases lining up with TRBD2. CDR3 length equals 15 residues. CDR1 is SGHTA and CDR2 is FQGNSA in the germline V gene. V shed 2 bases, J shed 5 bases, and the junction held 7 bases outside the gene matches. CDR3: CASSLSAGGGETQYF. The CDR3 DNA follows: TGTGCCAGCAGCTTAAGTGCGGGGGGCGGGGAGACCCAGTACTTC.

This clone was recorded a few times. The chain employs TRBV4-1 and TRBJ1-1; D is unclear. This CDR3 is 15 amino acids long. From germline, CDR1 is MGHRA and CDR2 YSYEKL. Trimming took 1 base from V and 0 from J, leaving 9 bases between them. Here the CDR3 reads CASSQVRQMNTEAFF. In DNA, the CDR3 is TGCGCCAGCAGCCAAGTCAGGCAGATGAACACTGAAGCTTTCTTT.

This sequence joins TRBV19 and TRBJ2-2; 11 bases agree with TRBD1. After removal of 2 bases from V and 0 bases from J, the junction contained 2 bases not matched to a gene. CDR3 size: 17 residues. Germline loops: CDR1 LNHDA, CDR2 SQIVND (reference sequence). DNA of the CDR3: TGTGCCAGTAGTATAAGGGGACAGGGGGCGAACACCGGGGAGCTGTTTTTT. Amino acid sequence: CASSIRGQGANTGELFF.

The J gene is TRBJ1-1, the V gene TRBV7-2; D uncertain. Germline CDR1 and CDR2: SGHTA and FQGNSA. Deletions cut 6 bases from V and 8 bases from J, with 16 bases between. The CDR3 consists of 13 residues. In DNA form, the CDR3 reads TGTGCCAGCAGTCTTTTGAAGGAGGCCGAAGCTTTCTTT. Translated, it gives CASSLLKEAEAFF.

The rearrangement joins TRBV7-9 to TRBJ2-5, with a weak D call TRBD2 (6 bases). The CDR3 consists of 14 residues. The germline V and J ends were trimmed by 2 bases and 5 bases, with 12 bases remaining between them. The germline CDR1 and CDR2 sequences are SEHNR and FQNEAQ (reference sequence). CDR3 protein: CASSLTEGLETQYF. CDR3 in DNA: TGTGCCAGCAGCTTAACGGAGGGCCTCGAGACCCAGTACTTC.

Only a few counts were recorded for this clone. This chain connects TRBV28 to TRBJ2-6; perhaps TRBD2 as D (6 bases). The CDR3 length is 17 residues. Germline V gene data show CDR1 as MDHEN and CDR2 as SYDVKM. Between the trimmed V and J ends, which lost 3 bases and 1 base, there was a span of 13 bases. The CDR3 sequence: CASSFEGTRSGANVLTF. In DNA form, the CDR3 reads TGTGCCAGCAGTTTCGAGGGGACTCGATCTGGGGCCAACGTCCTGACTTTC.

The chain links TRBV6-1 to TRBJ1-1; perhaps TRBD1 as D (5 bases). From germline, CDR1 is MNHNS and CDR2 SASEGT. The CDR3 is made up of 12 amino acids. Trimming stripped 3 bases from V and 11 bases from J, with 13 bases between. The CDR3 sequence: CASSDYAPGAFF. Written as DNA, the CDR3 is TGTGCCAGCAGTGACTACGCCCCAGGGGCTTTCTTT.

J is TRBJ2-1 and V is TRBV19, with 10 bases identical to TRBD2. This CDR3 contains 17 residues. V shed 6 bases, J shed 7 bases, and the junction held 15 bases outside the gene matches. CDR1 is LNHDA, CDR2 SQIVND, per germline (reference sequence). The DNA of the CDR3 is TGTGCCAGTAGGAGGATGAGCGGGGGGGCCGGGTTAAATGAGCAGTTCTTC. Protein product: CASRRMSGGAGLNEQFF.

This clone showed up just a few times. The gene calls are TRBV6-5 and TRBJ1-2, with 7 nucleotides matching TRBD1. The CDR3 runs 15 residues. Germline V CDR1 and CDR2: MNHEY, SVGAGI. The V gene end was trimmed by 2 bases and the J gene end by 6 bases; junction bases not matched to a gene: 9. The DNA for the CDR3 is TGTGCCAGCAGTTACCAAGAGGGGGCCTCCGATGGCTACACCTTC. It is translated as CASSYQEGASDGYTF.